A single sample gave rise to the 26 T cell receptor beta chains below, sequenced in a study of blood T cell repertoires in COVID-19. Sequencing used immunoSEQ multiplex PCR; TCRdb keeps in-frame clones, though not all of them. The sample holds 100,000 to 150,000 clones, 75% to 85% seen once. The sample was peripheral blood. The receptors stem from a man aged 35 to 55 with active or convalescent COVID-19.

The chain uses TRBV7-9 and TRBJ2-7; 7 nucleotides agree with TRBD2. With 1 base clipped from V and 0 bases from J, the junction kept 3 bases outside the gene matches. Germline values: CDR1 SEHNR, CDR2 FQNEAQ (reference sequence). CDR3 length: 15 residues. The CDR3 is CASSLDGRSSYEQYF. The CDR3 DNA sequence: TGTGCCAGCAGCTTAGACGGGAGGAGCTCCTACGAGCAGTACTTC.

V usage is TRBV5-1 and J usage is TRBJ1-6; 10 nucleotides agree with TRBD1. V shed 3 bases, J shed 0 bases, and the junction held 6 bases outside the gene matches. Germline V CDR1 and CDR2: SGHRS, YFSETQ. The CDR3 loop spans 18 amino acids. The CDR3 region has the DNA TGCGCCAGCAGCTCGGGACAGGGGTCTAGCTCCTATAATTCACCCCTCCACTTT. Translation: CASSSGQGSSSYNSPLHF.

This chain's CDR3 is CAWRSRGTSYEQYF. The CDR3 DNA is TGTGCCTGGAGAAGCAGGGGCACCTCCTACGAGCAGTACTTC. The rearrangement uses TRBV30 and TRBJ2-7; possibly TRBD1 for D (6 bases). Per germline, CDR1 GTSNPN and CDR2 SVGIG (reference sequence). The V gene lost 3 bases and the J gene lost 0 bases, with 12 bases spanning the gap. This CDR3 comprises 14 residues. Full variable domain (missing parts from reference TRBV30 and TRBJ2-7): SQTIHQWPATLVQPVGSPLSLECTVEGTSNPNLYWYRQAAGRGLQLLFYSVGIGQISSEVPQNLSASRPQDRQFILSSKKLLLSDSGFYLCAWRSRGTSYEQYFGPGTRLTVT.

The J gene is TRBJ2-5, the V gene TRBV2, with 7 bases fitting TRBD2. After removal of 4 bases from V and 2 bases from J, the junction contained 7 bases not matched to a gene. There are 15 residues in the CDR3. From germline, CDR1 is SNHLY and CDR2 FYNNEI. For the CDR3, the DNA is TGTGCCAGCAGTGTAGCGGGTACGCGGCAAGAGACCCAGTACTTC. Translated: CASSVAGTRQETQYF.

The chain has TRBV2 and TRBJ2-3, with D possibly matching TRBD1 (5 bases). CDR3 length: 14 residues. Trimming stripped 5 bases from V and 0 bases from J, with 9 bases between. Germline V CDR1 and CDR2: SNHLY, FYNNEI. The CDR3 DNA follows: TGTGCCAGCAGTCCGACAGCTAGCACAGATACGCAGTATTTT. Translating it yields CASSPTASTDTQYF.

The CDR3 reads CASSLGGASGELFF. DNA of the CDR3: TGTGCCAGCAGTTTGGGGGGGGCGAGCGGGGAGCTGTTTTTT. V is TRBV28 and J is TRBJ2-2, with D possibly TRBD2 on 7 matching bases. The CDR3 has 14 residues. Deletions cut 3 bases from V and 7 bases from J, with 12 bases between. In germline, CDR1 is MDHEN, CDR2 SYDVKM.

The rearrangement links TRBV4-2 to TRBJ1-1, with D unclear. Trimming shortened V by 4 bases and J by 1 base, and 7 bases separated the two germline ends. Germline-derived CDR1 and CDR2 are LGHNA and YNFKEQ. This CDR3 contains 13 residues. The DNA of the CDR3 is TGTGCCAGCAGCCGCGACACGAACACTGAAGCTTTCTTT. This codes for CASSRDTNTEAFF.

This clone was counted between two and nine times. The chain combines TRBV7-2 with TRBJ2-1; TRBD2 agrees at 10 bases. The V gene's germline CDR1 is SGHTA and CDR2 FQGNSA. CDR3 length equals 19 residues. Losses at the gene ends were 1 base for V and 7 bases for J; bases not matched to a gene: 16. The CDR3 coding sequence is TGTGCCAGCAGCTTAGGGCCGCCGAATTTAGCGGGAGGAAAGAATGAGCAGTTCTTC. The encoded protein is CASSLGPPNLAGGKNEQFF.

V and J are TRBV5-1 and TRBJ1-2, with 9 bases identical to TRBD1. The CDR3 is 16 amino acids. Losses at the gene ends were 5 bases for V and 0 bases for J; bases not matched to a gene: 8. The germline V gene has CDR1 SGHRS and CDR2 YFSETQ. The CDR3 region is CASRLGQGLANYGYTF. The CDR3, as DNA: TGCGCCAGCAGGCTCGGACAGGGGCTTGCTAACTATGGCTACACCTTC.

V usage is TRBV7-9 and J usage is TRBJ1-2; TRBD1 might be the D (5 bases). Deletions cut 7 bases from V and 6 bases from J, with 9 bases between. Germline CDR1 SEHNR, CDR2 FQNEAQ (reference sequence). CDR3 length equals 11 residues. CDR3 protein: CASTRGDGYTF. The CDR3 bases are TGTGCCAGCACTCGGGGGGATGGCTACACCTTC. The complete variable domain, with remaining parts taken from reference TRBV7-9 and TRBJ1-2, reads DTGVSQNPRHKITKRGQNVTFRCDPISEHNRLYWYRQTLGQGPEFLTYFQNEAQLEKSRLLSDRFSAERPKGSFSTLEIQRTEQGDSAMYLCASTRGDGYTFGSGTRLTVV.

V gene TRBV18 combines with J gene TRBJ1-1, with D hard to call. With 0 bases removed from V and 2 bases from J, the gap between germline ends came to 13 bases. The CDR3 runs to 16 residues. Germline V gene sequence: CDR1 KGHSH, CDR2 LQKENI. CDR3 sequence: CASSPPENRRNTEAFF. The CDR3 DNA sequence: TGTGCCAGCTCACCACCGGAGAACCGGCGTAACACTGAAGCTTTCTTT.

This clone was found once. The chain joins TRBV28 to TRBJ1-1; D may be TRBD1 (5 bases). V was cut by 7 bases and J by 5 bases, with 17 bases left in between. The germline V gene encodes CDR1 MDHEN and CDR2 SYDVKM. The CDR3 totals 14 residues. CDR3 DNA: TGTGCCAGCACCATTTCGGCAGGGAAGACTGAAGCTTTCTTT. Its protein product is CASTISAGKTEAFF.

This clone was seen just once. CDR3 bases: TGTGCCAGCAGCTTTCCGGGGAGACCTGAAGCTTTCTTT. Its protein product is CASSFPGRPEAFF. The chain uses TRBV5-5 and TRBJ1-1, with unresolved D. CDR1 and CDR2 from the germline V gene are SGHKS and YYEKEE (reference sequence). Trimming shortened V by 2 bases and J by 6 bases, and 11 bases separated the two germline ends. There are 13 residues in the CDR3.

The chain joins TRBV18 to TRBJ2-1; 12 bases line up with TRBD1. V lost 0 bases, J lost 8 bases, and 8 bases stayed unmatched. The CDR3 is 17 residues long. Looked up from germline, CDR1 is KGHSH and CDR2 is LQKENI. CDR3 nucleotide sequence: TGTGCCAGCTCACCACCACCGGGACAGGGGGCGATCGATGAGCAGTTCTTC. Translated, it gives CASSPPPGQGAIDEQFF.

This chain joins TRBV5-1 and TRBJ1-2; 8 bases are shared with TRBD1. This CDR3 contains 14 residues. Germline V gives CDR1 SGHRS, CDR2 YFSETQ. V shed 4 bases, J shed 2 bases, and the junction held 4 bases outside the gene matches. CDR3 bases: TGCGCCAGCAGCAACAGGGGGACCAACTATGGCTACACCTTC. Its protein product is CASSNRGTNYGYTF.

The chain uses TRBV3-1 (or the pseudogene TRBV3-2) and TRBJ2-3; maybe TRBD1 (6 bases). Germline V CDR1 and CDR2: LGHDT, YNNKEL (reference sequence). Trimming removed 6 bases from V and 4 bases from J, with 11 bases in between. CDR3 length equals 13 residues. This CDR3 reads CASRRTGSDTQYF. DNA of the CDR3: TGTGCCAGCAGACGTACAGGGTCAGATACGCAGTATTTT.

This rearrangement joins TRBV28 to TRBJ1-1, with D perhaps TRBD1 (5 bases). The V gene lost 7 bases and the J gene lost 11 bases, with 14 bases spanning the gap. The germline gives CDR1 MDHEN, CDR2 SYDVKM. The CDR3 consists of 11 residues. The DNA for the CDR3 is TGTGCCAGCAACCCCGGAGGGGTGGCTTTCTTT. Protein: CASNPGGVAFF.

The chain carries TRBV6-5 and TRBJ2-1; 8 bases are a match to TRBD1. CDR1 is MNHEY and CDR2 is SVGAGI in the germline V gene. V dropped 7 bases and J dropped 7; count of bases not matched to a gene: 9. The length of the CDR3 is 14 residues. DNA of the CDR3: TGTGCCAGCACCCGACAGGGGCAGGGGAATGAGCAGTTCTTC. Its protein is CASTRQGQGNEQFF.

V usage is TRBV9 and J usage is TRBJ2-5; possible D gene TRBD2, 6 bases. V was trimmed by 2 bases and J by 5 bases, leaving 7 bases between them. This CDR3 is built from 12 residues. From germline, CDR1 is SGDLS and CDR2 YYNGEE. CDR3 region: CASSVGGETQYF. The CDR3, as DNA: TGTGCCAGCAGCGTTGGGGGGGAGACCCAGTACTTC.

V and J are TRBV6-5 and TRBJ1-1; no definite D call. Trimming took 4 bases from V and 4 from J, leaving 19 bases between them. This CDR3 region has 16 residues. Looked up from germline, CDR1 is MNHEY and CDR2 is SVGAGI. CDR3: CASSSVGERMGTEAFF. The CDR3, as DNA: TGTGCCAGCAGTTCGGTCGGGGAGAGGATGGGCACTGAAGCTTTCTTT.

The chain couples TRBV30 to TRBJ1-2; TRBD1 is a possible D gene (5 bases). The length of the CDR3 is 14 residues. Germline V gives CDR1 GTSNPN, CDR2 SVGIG (reference sequence). V gave up 0 bases and J gave up 4 bases, with 12 bases separating them. The CDR3 bases are TGTGCCTGGAGTGTACGGTCGGGGGGCTATGGCTACACCTTC. Its translation: CAWSVRSGGYGYTF.

The V gene is TRBV19, the J gene TRBJ2-2; 7 positions match TRBD1. V trimming: 8 bases; J trimming: 5 bases; junction bases outside the gene matches: 14. Germline-derived CDR1 and CDR2 are LNHDA and SQIVND (reference sequence). The CDR3 is 16 residues long. The DNA for the CDR3 is TGTGCCAGTCGGACGATCCTACAGGGGCGGACCGGGGAGCTGTTTTTT. Residues: CASRTILQGRTGELFF.

This clone has ten or more counts. The V gene is TRBV5-8, the J gene TRBJ1-5; 9 bases match TRBD1. V was pared by 2 bases and J by 1 base, with 1 base of the junction left unmatched. The CDR3 extends over 15 amino acids. In germline, CDR1 is SGHTS, CDR2 YDEGEE. This chain's CDR3 is CASSFTGGSNQPQHF. CDR3 in DNA: TGTGCCAGCAGCTTCACAGGGGGCAGCAATCAGCCCCAGCATTTT.

Worth noting for this clone: Since a far larger clone is one base different, this is likely a read error. The genes are TRBV7-2 and TRBJ1-1; D uncertain. Trimming left V 2 bases short and J 1 base short, with 5 bases between. From germline, CDR1 is SGHTA and CDR2 FQGNSA. The CDR3 is 13 amino acids. In DNA, the CDR3 is TGTGCCAGCAGCTTAAGCGGGAACACTGAAGCTTTCTTT. Translating gives CASSLSGNTEAFF.

This clone was detected once. The rearrangement links TRBV24-1 to TRBJ1-1; D is possibly TRBD1 (5 bases). CDR1 is KGHDR and CDR2 is SFDVKD in the germline V gene. V gave up 4 bases and J gave up 11 bases, with 13 bases separating them. There are 12 residues in the CDR3. The CDR3 nucleotides read TGTGCCACCAGTGAGTCCGGGACTCGTGCTTTCTTT. It is translated as CATSESGTRAFF.

This clone was observed a single time. The chain is built from TRBV5-5 and TRBJ1-5; weak D call: TRBD1 (5 bases). Between the trimmed V and J ends, which lost 4 bases and 3 bases, there was a span of 17 bases. Looked up from germline, CDR1 is SGHKS and CDR2 is YYEKEE (reference sequence). This CDR3 has 16 residues. The CDR3 DNA is TGTGCCAGCAGCCCCTCGGCAGGGATACTCAATCAGCCCCAGCATTTT. It is translated as CASSPSAGILNQPQHF.